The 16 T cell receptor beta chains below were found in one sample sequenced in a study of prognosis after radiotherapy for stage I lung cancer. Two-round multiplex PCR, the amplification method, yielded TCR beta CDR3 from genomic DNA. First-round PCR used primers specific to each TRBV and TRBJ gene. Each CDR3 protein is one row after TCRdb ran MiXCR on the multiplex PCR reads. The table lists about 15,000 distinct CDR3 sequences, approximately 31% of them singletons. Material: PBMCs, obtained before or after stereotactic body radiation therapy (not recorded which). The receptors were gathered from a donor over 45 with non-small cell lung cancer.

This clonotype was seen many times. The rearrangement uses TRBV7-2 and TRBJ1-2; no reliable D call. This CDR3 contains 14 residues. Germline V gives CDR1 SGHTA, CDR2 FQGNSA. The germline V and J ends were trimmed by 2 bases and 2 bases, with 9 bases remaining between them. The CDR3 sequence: CASSLSAGNYGYTF. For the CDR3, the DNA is TGTGCCAGCAGCTTAAGTGCGGGGAACTATGGCTACACCTTC. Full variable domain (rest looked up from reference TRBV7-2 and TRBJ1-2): GAGVSQSPSNKVTEKGKDVELRCDPISGHTALYWYRQSLGQGLEFLIYFQGNSAPDKSGLPSDRFSAERTGGSVSTLTIQRTQQEDSAVYLCASSLSAGNYGYTFGSGTRLTVV.

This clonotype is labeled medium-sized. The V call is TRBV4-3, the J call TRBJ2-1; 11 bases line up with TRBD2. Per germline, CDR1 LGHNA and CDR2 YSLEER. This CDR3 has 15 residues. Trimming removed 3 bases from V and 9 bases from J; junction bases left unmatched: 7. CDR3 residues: CASSQVAGGGAEQFF. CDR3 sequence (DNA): TGCGCCAGCAGCCAGGTAGCGGGAGGGGGTGCTGAGCAGTTCTTC.

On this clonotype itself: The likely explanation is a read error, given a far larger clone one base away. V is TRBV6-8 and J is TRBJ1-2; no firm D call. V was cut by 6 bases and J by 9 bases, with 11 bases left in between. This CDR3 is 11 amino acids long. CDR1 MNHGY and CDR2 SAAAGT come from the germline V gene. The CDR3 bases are TGTGCCAGCAGCGGAATGGGTTGCTACACCTTC. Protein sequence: CASSGMGCYTF.

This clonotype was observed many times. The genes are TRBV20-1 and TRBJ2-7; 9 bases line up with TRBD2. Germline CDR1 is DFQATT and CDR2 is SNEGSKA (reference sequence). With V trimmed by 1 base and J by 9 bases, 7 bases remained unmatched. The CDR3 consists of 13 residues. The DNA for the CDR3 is TGCAGTGCTAGAGGGCGGGAGGGCATCGTGCAGTACTTC. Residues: CSARGREGIVQYF.

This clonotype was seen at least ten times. CDR3 sequence (DNA): TGTGCCACCGGACAGGGCAAGCCCCAGCATTTT. Protein: CATGQGKPQHF. The rearrangement joins TRBV6-1 to TRBJ1-5, with 8 bases that match TRBD1. Germline trimming cut 10 bases from V and 8 bases from J; bases unmatched to any gene: 4. CDR3 length equals 11 residues. Germline loops: CDR1 MNHNS, CDR2 SASEGT.

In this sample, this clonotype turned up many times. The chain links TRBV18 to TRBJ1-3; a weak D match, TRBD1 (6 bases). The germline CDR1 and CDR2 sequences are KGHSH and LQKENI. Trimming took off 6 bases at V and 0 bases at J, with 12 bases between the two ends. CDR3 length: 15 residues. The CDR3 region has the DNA TGTGCCAGCTCGGGGGGCCAGAGCTCTGGAAACACCATATATTTT. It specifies CASSGGQSSGNTIYF.

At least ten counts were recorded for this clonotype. For the CDR3, the DNA is TGTGCCAGCCAGCACATGGCAGGGGGCGCTGAGACCCAGTACTTC. Translation: CASQHMAGGAETQYF. The J gene is TRBJ2-5, the V gene TRBV28; 8 bases are shared with TRBD1. Unmatched junction bases numbered 13, after V lost 8 bases and J lost 5 bases. The germline V gene encodes CDR1 MDHEN and CDR2 SYDVKM. The CDR3 extends over 15 amino acids.

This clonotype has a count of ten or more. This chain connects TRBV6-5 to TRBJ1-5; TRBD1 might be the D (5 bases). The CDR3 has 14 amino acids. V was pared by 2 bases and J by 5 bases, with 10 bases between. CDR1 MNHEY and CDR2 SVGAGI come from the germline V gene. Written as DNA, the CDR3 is TGTGCCAGCAGTTACAGGCAGGGCTATCAGCCCCAGCATTTT. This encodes CASSYRQGYQPQHF.

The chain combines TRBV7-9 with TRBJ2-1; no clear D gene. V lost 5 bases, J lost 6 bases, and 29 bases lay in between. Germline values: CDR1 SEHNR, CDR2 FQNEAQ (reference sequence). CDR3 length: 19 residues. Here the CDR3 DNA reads TGTGCCAGCAGCACCGACCGACACAACCGCGGCCTGCGTGTCAATGAGCAGTTCTTC. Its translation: CASSTDRHNRGLRVNEQFF.

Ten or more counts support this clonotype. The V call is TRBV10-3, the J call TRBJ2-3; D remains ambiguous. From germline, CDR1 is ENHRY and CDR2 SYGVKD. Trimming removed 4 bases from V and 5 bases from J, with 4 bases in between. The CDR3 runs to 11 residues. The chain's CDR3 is CAISVIDTQYF. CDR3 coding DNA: TGTGCCATCAGTGTCATAGATACGCAGTATTTT.

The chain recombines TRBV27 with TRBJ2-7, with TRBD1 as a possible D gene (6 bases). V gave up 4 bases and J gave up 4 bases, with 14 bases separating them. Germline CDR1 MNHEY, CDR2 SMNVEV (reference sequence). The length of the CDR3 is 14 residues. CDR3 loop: CASSSWDTVYEQYF. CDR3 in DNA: TGTGCCAGCAGTTCTTGGGACACGGTGTACGAGCAGTACTTC.

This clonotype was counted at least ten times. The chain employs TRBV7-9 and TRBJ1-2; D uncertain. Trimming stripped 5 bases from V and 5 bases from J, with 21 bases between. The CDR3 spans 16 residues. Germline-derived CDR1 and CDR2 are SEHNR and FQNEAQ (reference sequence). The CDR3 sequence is CASSPLGGAKGYGYTF. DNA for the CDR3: TGTGCCAGCAGCCCCCTAGGCGGAGCGAAAGGTTATGGCTACACCTTC. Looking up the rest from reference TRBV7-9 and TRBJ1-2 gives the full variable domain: DTGVSQNPRHKITKRGQNVTFRCDPISEHNRLYWYRQTLGQGPEFLTYFQNEAQLEKSRLLSDRFSAERPKGSFSTLEIQRTEQGDSAMYLCASSPLGGAKGYGYTFGSGTRLTVV.

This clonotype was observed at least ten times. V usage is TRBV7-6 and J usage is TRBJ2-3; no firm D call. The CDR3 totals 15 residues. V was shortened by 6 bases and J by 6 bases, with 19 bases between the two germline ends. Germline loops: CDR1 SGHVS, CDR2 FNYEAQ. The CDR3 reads CASRLRTGLFDTQYF. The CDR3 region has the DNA TGTGCCAGCAGGTTAAGGACCGGGTTATTCGATACGCAGTATTTT.

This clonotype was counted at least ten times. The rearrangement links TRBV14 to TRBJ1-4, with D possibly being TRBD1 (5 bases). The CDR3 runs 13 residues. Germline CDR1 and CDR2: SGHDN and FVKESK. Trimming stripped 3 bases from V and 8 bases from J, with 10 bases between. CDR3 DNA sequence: TGTGCCAGCAGCCAGGGACTCGGGGAAAAACTGTTTTTT. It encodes CASSQGLGEKLFF.

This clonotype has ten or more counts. The CDR3 protein is CASSFRIPTSGSTDTQYF. CDR3 nucleotides: TGTGCCAGCAGCTTTCGGATACCGACTAGCGGTAGCACAGATACGCAGTATTTT. The chain combines TRBV7-2 with TRBJ2-3, with TRBD2 identical over 9 bases. After removal of 3 bases from V and 0 bases from J, the junction contained 10 bases not matched to a gene. This CDR3 spans 18 amino acids. In germline, CDR1 is SGHTA, CDR2 FQGNSA.

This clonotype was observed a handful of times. The CDR3 is CASSPLRGEQETQYF. The CDR3 nucleotides read TGTGCCAGCAGCCCACTCAGGGGAGAACAAGAGACCCAGTACTTC. The genes are TRBV16 and TRBJ2-5; perhaps TRBD1 as D (6 bases). V was pared by 4 bases and J by 2 bases, with 14 bases between. The CDR3 consists of 15 residues. Germline-derived CDR1 and CDR2 are KGHSY and FQNENV.